This T cell receptor beta chain was recorded in a study of cytomegalovirus exposure and HLA in healthy donors. This CDR3 has 13 amino acids. CDR1 and CDR2 (germline): SGHTA, FQGTGA. The junction had 3 bases not matched to a gene; V was cut back by 6 bases and J by 2 bases. Generated by immunoSEQ multiplex PCR, the TCRdb table keeps only in-frame clones and is missing some. The sample yields 130,000 to 150,000 clones, roughly 87% seen once. Concerning this clone itself: Other DNA sequences in the same sample also yield this CDR3.

The receptor comes from a young man in good health and CMV-seropositive. V and J are TRBV7-3 and TRBJ1-2; 7 bases are shared with TRBD1. Sequenced input: PBMCs. CDR3 in amino acids: CASSPQGNYGYTF. CDR3 DNA sequence: TGTGCCAGCAGTCCACAGGGGAACTATGGCTACACCTTC. Drawing the rest from reference TRBV7-3 and TRBJ1-2, the complete variable domain is GAGVSQTPSNKVTEKGKYVELRCDPISGHTALYWYRQSLGQGPEFLIYFQGTGAADDSGLPNDRFFAVRPEGSVSTLKIQRTERGDSAVYLCASSPQGNYGYTFGSGTRLTVV.